Listed below are T cell receptor beta chains from one sample, sequenced in a study of cytomegalovirus exposure and HLA in healthy donors. Profiling relied on immunoSEQ multiplex PCR, and the TCRdb table lists in-frame clones only, not all of them. The table lists over 100,000 clones, around nine tenths of them singletons. Sequenced input: PBMCs. The source of these receptors is a woman in her twenties or thirties in good health and CMV-seronegative. Both conserved end residues are part of each CDR3. Each record gives: D gene, V gene, J gene, clone size, CDR3 DNA, CDR3 protein. D genes are given only for firm matches. Size values are once, few and many counts, or a class for expanded clones, and some rows have none.

TRBD2	TRBV5-4	TRBJ2-7	.	TGTGCCAGCAGCCCAACTAGCGACCGATTCTACGAGCAGTACTTC	CASSPTSDRFYEQYF
TRBD1	TRBV29-1	TRBJ2-5	.	TGCAGCGTTGGTGGGACAGTAGAGACCCAGTACTTC	CSVGGTVETQYF
.	TRBV7-7	TRBJ2-2	.	TGTGCCAGCAGCTTGGACAGCCCCAACACCGGGGAGCTGTTTTTT	CASSLDSPNTGELFF
.	TRBV19	TRBJ1-1	.	TGTGCCAGTACCCACCCCTCAGGTGGGACTGAAGCTTTCTTT	CASTHPSGGTEAFF
.	TRBV5-8	TRBJ2-7	.	TGTGCCAGCAGCTTGGGCCTCTCGGTTGGCGAGCAGTACTTC	CASSLGLSVGEQYF
TRBD2	TRBV18	TRBJ2-7	.	TGTGCCAGCTCCCGACAAGCGGGAGAGTCCTACGAGCAGTACTTC	CASSRQAGESYEQYF
.	TRBV28	TRBJ1-5	.	TGTGCCAGCAGTTTCAGGGGCTCTGATCAGCCCCAGCATTTT	CASSFRGSDQPQHF
.	TRBV7-2	TRBJ2-3	.	TGTGCCAGCAGCTTATTCCGGTCTCGGGCGCAGTATTTT	CASSLFRSRAQYF
.	TRBV5-4	TRBJ2-7	.	TGTGCCAGCAGGAACCGACAGGTCTCCTCCTACGAGCAGTACTTC	CASRNRQVSSYEQYF
.	TRBV27	TRBJ2-5	once	TGTGCCAGCAGTTTAAGGCCCCGGGGGTGGCCCCAAGAGACCCAGTACTTC	CASSLRPRGWPQETQYF
.	TRBV30	TRBJ2-2	.	TGTGCCTGGGAGGCAGTTGAGGAGCTGTTTTTT	CAWEAVEELFF
TRBD2	TRBV30	TRBJ2-3	.	TGTGCCTGGAGAATAGCGGGAGGGCCCTCGACTTACGGTCATGACACAGATACGCAGTATTTT	CAWRIAGGPSTYGHDTDTQYF
TRBD2	TRBV7-9	TRBJ2-5	.	TGTGCCAGCCAGGCGGGACTAGCGGGCGAAGAGACCCAGTACTTC	CASQAGLAGEETQYF
TRBD2	TRBV7-3	TRBJ2-3	.	TGTGCCAGCAGCTTAACGGCGGGAGGGTCTGGCGCAGATACGCAGTATTTT	CASSLTAGGSGADTQYF
TRBD1	TRBV27	TRBJ1-1	.	TGTGCCAGCAGTTTATTCTCGGGACAGAAAGAAGCTTTCTTT	CASSLFSGQKEAFF
.	TRBV19	TRBJ2-3	.	TGTGCCAGTAGTATAGTCGGAGCGGATACGCAGTATTTT	CASSIVGADTQYF
TRBD1	TRBV30	TRBJ1-4	.	TGTGCCTGGAGGGCAGGGGGCTTTGAAAAACTGTTTTTT	CAWRAGGFEKLFF
.	TRBV28	TRBJ2-7	once	TGTGCCAGCAGTGACACCTACGAGCAGTACTTC	CASSDTYEQYF
.	TRBV6-5	TRBJ2-1	once	TGTGCCAGCAGCCTATGGAGGTCACGCAATGAGCAGTTCTTC	CASSLWRSRNEQFF
TRBD2	TRBV2	TRBJ2-7	.	TGTGCCGTACCTAGCGGGGGCCTACCCGCCAACGAGCAGTACTTC	CAVPSGGLPANEQYF
TRBD1	TRBV4-1	TRBJ2-2	.	TGCGCCAGCAGCCCTATGGGACAGGGGAACACCGGGGAGCTGTTTTTT	CASSPMGQGNTGELFF
.	TRBV6-6	TRBJ2-3	.	TGTGCCAGCAGTACAGGAATAGGGACTAGCACAGATACGCAGTATTTT	CASSTGIGTSTDTQYF
.	TRBV10-2	TRBJ1-1	.	TGCGCCAGCAAAGACAGGCGGGCCACTGAAGCTTTCTTT	CASKDRRATEAFF
.	TRBV7-2	TRBJ2-7	.	TGTGCCAGTTCGAGGGGGGGAGGTTCTTCATACGAGCAGTACTTC	CASSRGGGSSYEQYF
.	TRBV27	TRBJ2-1	.	TGTGCCAGCAGTCCCCAGGACATCGACAATGAGCAGTTCTTC	CASSPQDIDNEQFF
.	TRBV6-1	TRBJ1-6	once	TGTGCCAGCAGTGAGGTGAGGGAGTCACCCCTCCACTTT	CASSEVRESPLHF
.	TRBV9	TRBJ2-4	.	TGTGCCAGCAGCCCTGCCGGGGGGCGTTTGGCCAAAAACATTCAGTACTTC	CASSPAGGRLAKNIQYF
.	TRBV6-1	TRBJ1-2	.	TGTGCCAGCAGTGAAGGTATCTGGGGGCAGGGCTTCTATGGCTACACCTTC	CASSEGIWGQGFYGYTF
.	TRBV5-1	TRBJ1-3	.	TGCGCCAGCAGCACTGACATTTACTCTGGAAACACCATATATTTT	CASSTDIYSGNTIYF
TRBD1	TRBV2	TRBJ2-3	.	TGTGCCAGCAGGCTAGGGACAGGGGGGTCTTATGATACGCAGTATTTT	CASRLGTGGSYDTQYF
TRBD1	TRBV18	TRBJ1-1	.	TGTGCCAGCTCACCTTCGACAGGGAGAGAGGGAGCTTTCTTT	CASSPSTGREGAFF
.	TRBV15	TRBJ1-3	.	TGTGCCACCAGCAGAGATTTTACACAATCCATGCCTCCTGGAAACACCATATATTTT	CATSRDFTQSMPPGNTIYF
.	TRBV9	TRBJ1-2	.	TGTGCCAGCAGCTCCAGGCTTCTTAATGGCTACACCTTC	CASSSRLLNGYTF
TRBD1	TRBV11-2	TRBJ2-7	.	TGTGCCAGCAGCTTATTCCAGGGGGCTCTCTCATCCTACGAGCAGTACTTC	CASSLFQGALSSYEQYF
.	TRBV9	TRBJ2-3	.	TGTGCCAGCAGCGTGGGGGGAGCGCACCCCACAGATACGCAGTATTTT	CASSVGGAHPTDTQYF
.	TRBV6-6	TRBJ2-7	.	TGTGCCAGCAGTTCCTTTGGACTGACAACCGGTTACGAGCAGTACTTC	CASSSFGLTTGYEQYF
TRBD2	TRBV4-1	TRBJ2-7	.	TGCGCCAGCAGCCAAGTGGGCACTAGCGGGAGTTACGAGCAGTACTTC	CASSQVGTSGSYEQYF
TRBD1	TRBV6-5	TRBJ1-1	.	TGTGCCAGCAGTTACTGGACAGGAGGGAACACTGAAGCTTTCTTT	CASSYWTGGNTEAFF
TRBD2	TRBV11-2	TRBJ2-3	few	TGTGCCAGCAGCTTAGGTCGGACTAGCGGGAGCACAGATACGCAGTATTTT	CASSLGRTSGSTDTQYF
TRBD1	TRBV4-3	TRBJ1-1	few	TGCGCCAGCAGCCCGGACAGGGGCACTGAAGCTTTCTTT	CASSPDRGTEAFF
.	TRBV9	TRBJ2-1	.	TGTGCCAGCAGCGCTACAGGTTACAATGAGCAGTTCTTC	CASSATGYNEQFF
.	TRBV13	TRBJ2-1	.	TGTGCCAGCAGCTTAAGGGTTCAGGGGTTATACAATGAGCAGTTCTTC	CASSLRVQGLYNEQFF
.	TRBV19	TRBJ1-1	once	TGTGCCAGTAGTTGGGGACAAAACACTGAAGCTTTCTTT	CASSWGQNTEAFF
.	TRBV5-4	TRBJ2-1	.	TGTGCCAGCAGCTTGGTGCGGGACAATGAGCAGTTCTTC	CASSLVRDNEQFF
TRBD1	TRBV5-1	TRBJ1-2	.	TGCGCCAGCAGCTTACAGGGGAGTAACTATGGCTACACCTTC	CASSLQGSNYGYTF
.	TRBV4-2	TRBJ1-1	.	TGTGCCAGCAGCCCCCTTGGGGGGAGTGACACTGAAGCTTTCTTT	CASSPLGGSDTEAFF
.	TRBV28	TRBJ2-3	once	TGTGCCAGCAGTTTTCGAGGGTTGGGCACAGATACGCAGTATTTT	CASSFRGLGTDTQYF
.	TRBV27	TRBJ1-5	.	TGTGCCAGCAGTCCGACGGGGGAGCCCCAGCATTTT	CASSPTGEPQHF
TRBD2	TRBV10-3	TRBJ2-3	.	TGTGCCATCCGGACTAGCGGGGGGCGAGGGACAGATACGCAGTATTTT	CAIRTSGGRGTDTQYF
TRBD1	TRBV27	TRBJ2-3	.	TGTGCCAGCAGCCCCTGGGCGACAGGGGGCAGCACAGATACGCAGTATTTT	CASSPWATGGSTDTQYF
TRBD1	TRBV9	TRBJ2-7	.	TGTGCCAGCAGCTCCCGGGACAGTCCCTACGAGCAGTACTTC	CASSSRDSPYEQYF
TRBD1	TRBV5-4	TRBJ1-2	.	TGTGCCAGCAGCTTTACAGGGGGGGACTATGGCTACACCTTC	CASSFTGGDYGYTF
.	TRBV29-1	TRBJ1-2	.	TGCAGCGTTTCACAACAGGGACGGAGAAGATCAGCCTTTAACTATGGCTACACCTTC	CSVSQQGRRRSAFNYGYTF
.	TRBV7-9	TRBJ2-1	once	TGTGCCAGCAGGCCACAGGGAAATGAGCAGTTCTTC	CASRPQGNEQFF
.	TRBV5-4	TRBJ2-5	.	TGTGCCAGCAGCACAACGGGGAACCAAGAGACCCAGTACTTC	CASSTTGNQETQYF